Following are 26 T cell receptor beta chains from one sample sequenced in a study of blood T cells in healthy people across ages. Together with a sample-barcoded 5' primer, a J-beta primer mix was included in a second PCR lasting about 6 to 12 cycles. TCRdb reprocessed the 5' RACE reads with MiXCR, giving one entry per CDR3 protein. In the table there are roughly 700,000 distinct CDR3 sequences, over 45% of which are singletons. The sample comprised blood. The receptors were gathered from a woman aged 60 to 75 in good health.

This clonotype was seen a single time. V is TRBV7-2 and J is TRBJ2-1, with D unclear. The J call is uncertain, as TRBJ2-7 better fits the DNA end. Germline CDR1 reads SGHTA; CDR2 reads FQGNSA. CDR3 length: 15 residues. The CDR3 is CASSRAGPSYNEQYF. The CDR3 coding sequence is TGTGCCAGCAGCCGGGCCGGCCCTTCCTACAATGAGCAGTACTTC.

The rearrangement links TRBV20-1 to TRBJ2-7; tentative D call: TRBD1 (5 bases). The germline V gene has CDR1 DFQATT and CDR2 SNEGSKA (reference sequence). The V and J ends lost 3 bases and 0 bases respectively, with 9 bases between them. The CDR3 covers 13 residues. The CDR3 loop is CSARTASSYEQYF. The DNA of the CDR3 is TGCAGTGCTAGGACAGCTAGCTCCTACGAGCAGTACTTC.

CDR3 in DNA: TGCAGCGTTCCCCGACAGGGTGGTTCAGAAGATACGCAGTATTTT. Translated: CSVPRQGGSEDTQYF. The chain carries TRBV29-1 and TRBJ2-3, with 7 bases identical to TRBD1. Germline CDR1 SQVTM, CDR2 ANQGSEA. The length of the CDR3 is 15 residues. Trimming removed 5 bases from V and 5 bases from J; junction bases left unmatched: 13.

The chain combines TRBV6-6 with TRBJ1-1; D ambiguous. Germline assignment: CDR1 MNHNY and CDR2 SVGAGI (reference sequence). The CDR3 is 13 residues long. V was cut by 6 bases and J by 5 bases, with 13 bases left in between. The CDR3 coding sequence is TGTGCCAGCAGCCCACAGTCCGCTACTGAAGCTTTCTTT. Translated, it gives CASSPQSATEAFF.

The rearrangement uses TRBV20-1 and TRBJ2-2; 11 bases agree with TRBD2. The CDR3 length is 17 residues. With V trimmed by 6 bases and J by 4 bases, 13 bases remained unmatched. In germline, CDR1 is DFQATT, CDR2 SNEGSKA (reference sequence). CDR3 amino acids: CSARPRRLAGRTGELFF. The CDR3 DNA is TGCAGTGCGAGGCCCCGCCGACTAGCGGGACGCACCGGGGAGCTGTTTTTT.

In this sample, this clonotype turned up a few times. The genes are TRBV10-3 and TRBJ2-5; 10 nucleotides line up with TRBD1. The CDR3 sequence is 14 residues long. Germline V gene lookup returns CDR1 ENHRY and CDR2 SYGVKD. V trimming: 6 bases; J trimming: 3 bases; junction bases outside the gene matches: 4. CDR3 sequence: CAISTGTGEETQYF. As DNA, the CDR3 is TGTGCCATCAGCACCGGGACAGGGGAAGAGACCCAGTACTTC.

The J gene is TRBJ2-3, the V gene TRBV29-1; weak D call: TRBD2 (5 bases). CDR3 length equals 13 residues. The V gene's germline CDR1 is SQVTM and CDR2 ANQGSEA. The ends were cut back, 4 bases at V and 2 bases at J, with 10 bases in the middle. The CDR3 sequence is CSVGAEITDTQYF. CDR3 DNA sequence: TGCAGCGTTGGAGCGGAGATCACAGATACGCAGTATTTT.

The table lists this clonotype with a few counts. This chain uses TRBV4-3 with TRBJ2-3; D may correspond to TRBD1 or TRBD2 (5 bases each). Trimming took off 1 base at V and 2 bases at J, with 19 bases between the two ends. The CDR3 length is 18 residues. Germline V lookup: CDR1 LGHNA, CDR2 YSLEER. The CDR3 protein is CASSQGTHGGTVTDTQYF. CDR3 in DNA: TGCGCCAGCAGCCAAGGTACCCACGGTGGGACGGTCACAGATACGCAGTATTTT.

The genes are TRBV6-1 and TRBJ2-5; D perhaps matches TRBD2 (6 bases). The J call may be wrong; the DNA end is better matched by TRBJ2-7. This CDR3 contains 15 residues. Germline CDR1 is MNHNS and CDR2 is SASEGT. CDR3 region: CASSRGRNQGDEQYF. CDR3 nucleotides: TGTGCCAGCAGTCGGGGGAGGAATCAGGGTGACGAGCAGTACTTC.

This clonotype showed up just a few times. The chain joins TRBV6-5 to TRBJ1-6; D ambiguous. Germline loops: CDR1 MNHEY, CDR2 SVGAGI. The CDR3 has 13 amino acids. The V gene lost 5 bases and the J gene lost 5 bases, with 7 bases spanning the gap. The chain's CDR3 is CASSRFNNSPLHF. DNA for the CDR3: TGTGCCAGCAGTCGATTCAATAATTCACCCCTCCACTTT.

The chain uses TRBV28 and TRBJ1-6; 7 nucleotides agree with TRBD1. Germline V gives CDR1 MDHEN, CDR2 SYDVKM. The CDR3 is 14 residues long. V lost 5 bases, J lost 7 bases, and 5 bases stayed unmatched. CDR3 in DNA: TGTGCCAGCAGTCCCAACAGGGGAAATTCACCCCTCCACTTT. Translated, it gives CASSPNRGNSPLHF.

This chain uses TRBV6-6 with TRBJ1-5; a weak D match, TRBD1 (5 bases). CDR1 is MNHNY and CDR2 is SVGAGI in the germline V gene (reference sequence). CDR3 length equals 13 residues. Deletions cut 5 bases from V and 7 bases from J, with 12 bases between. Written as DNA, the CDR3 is TGTGCCAGCAGTGCGTGGGGGGGACAGCCCCAGCATTTT. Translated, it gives CASSAWGGQPQHF.

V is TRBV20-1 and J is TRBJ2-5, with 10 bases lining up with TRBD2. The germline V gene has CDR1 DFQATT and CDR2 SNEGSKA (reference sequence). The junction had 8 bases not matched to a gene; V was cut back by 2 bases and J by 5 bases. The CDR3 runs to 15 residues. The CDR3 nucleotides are TGCAGTGCTAGAAGGGCTAGCGGGAGTGGGGAGACCCAGTACTTC. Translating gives CSARRASGSGETQYF.

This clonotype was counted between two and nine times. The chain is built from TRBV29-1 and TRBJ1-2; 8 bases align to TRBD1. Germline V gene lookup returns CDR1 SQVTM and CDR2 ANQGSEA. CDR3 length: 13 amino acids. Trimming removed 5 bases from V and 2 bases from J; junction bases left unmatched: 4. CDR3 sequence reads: CSVPGQVNYGYTF. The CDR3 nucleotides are TGCAGCGTTCCGGGACAGGTCAACTATGGCTACACCTTC.

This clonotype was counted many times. The CDR3 DNA sequence: TGTGCCAGCAGCTTAGCGGTAGGCGGATCCTCCTACGAGCAGTACTTC. Protein product: CASSLAVGGSSYEQYF. The chain has TRBV7-2 and TRBJ2-7; D ambiguous. The CDR3 runs 16 residues. Per the germline V gene, CDR1 is SGHTA and CDR2 is FQGNSA. The V end lost 0 bases, the J end lost 0 bases, and 12 bases lay between the germline ends.

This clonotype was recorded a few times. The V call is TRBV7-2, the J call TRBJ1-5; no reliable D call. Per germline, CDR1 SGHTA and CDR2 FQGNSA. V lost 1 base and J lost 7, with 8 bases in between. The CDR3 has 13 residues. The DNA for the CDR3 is TGTGCCAGCAGCTTAGAGGGTCAACAGCCCCAGCATTTT. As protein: CASSLEGQQPQHF.

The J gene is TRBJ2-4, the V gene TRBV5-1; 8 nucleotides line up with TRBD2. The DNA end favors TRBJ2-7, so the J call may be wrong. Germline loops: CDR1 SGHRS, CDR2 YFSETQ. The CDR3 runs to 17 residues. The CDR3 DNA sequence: TGCGCCAGCAGCTTTAGCGGGAAAAGCGGAAGGGCGGACGAGCAGTACTTC. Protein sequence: CASSFSGKSGRADEQYF.

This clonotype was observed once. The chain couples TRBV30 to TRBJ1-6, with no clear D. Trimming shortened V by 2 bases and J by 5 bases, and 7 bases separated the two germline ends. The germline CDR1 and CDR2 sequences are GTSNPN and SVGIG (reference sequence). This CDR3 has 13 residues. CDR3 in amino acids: CAWSLSDNSPLHF. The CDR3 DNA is TGTGCCTGGAGTCTCAGCGATAATTCACCCCTCCACTTT.

CDR3 nucleotide sequence: TGTGCCAGCAGTTACAATACACACCACACAGATACGCAGTATTTT. Protein product: CASSYNTHHTDTQYF. This rearrangement joins TRBV6-6 to TRBJ2-3; D ambiguous. Per germline, CDR1 MNHNY and CDR2 SVGAGI (reference sequence). Trimming removed 2 bases at V and 2 bases at J, with 11 bases between. The CDR3 sequence is 15 residues long.

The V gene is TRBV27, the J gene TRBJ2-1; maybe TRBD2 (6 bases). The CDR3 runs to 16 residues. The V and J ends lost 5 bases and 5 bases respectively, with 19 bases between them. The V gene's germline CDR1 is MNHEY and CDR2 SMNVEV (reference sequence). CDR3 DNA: TGTGCCAGCAGTCCACCCCGGGACTTCCCGCACAATGAGCAGTTCTTC. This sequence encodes CASSPPRDFPHNEQFF.

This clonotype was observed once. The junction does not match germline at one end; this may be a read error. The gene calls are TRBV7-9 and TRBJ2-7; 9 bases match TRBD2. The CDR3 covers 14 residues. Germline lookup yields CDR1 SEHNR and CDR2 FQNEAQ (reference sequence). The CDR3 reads CASSVAGVYNEQYF. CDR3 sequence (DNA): TGTGCCAGCAGCGTAGCGGGAGTTTACAATGAGCAGTACTTC. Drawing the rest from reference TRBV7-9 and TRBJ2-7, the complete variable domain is DTGVSQNPRHKITKRGQNVTFRCDPISEHNRLYWYRQTLGQGPEFLTYFQNEAQLEKSRLLSDRFSAERPKGSFSTLEIQRTEQGDSAMYLCASSVAGVYNEQYFGPGTRLTVT.

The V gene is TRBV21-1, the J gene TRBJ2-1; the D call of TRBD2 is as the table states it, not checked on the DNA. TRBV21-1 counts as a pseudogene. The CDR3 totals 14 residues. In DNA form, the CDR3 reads TGTGCCAGCAGCAAAGCCTCAGTCCGGAATGAGCAGTTCTTC. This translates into CASSKASVRNEQFF.

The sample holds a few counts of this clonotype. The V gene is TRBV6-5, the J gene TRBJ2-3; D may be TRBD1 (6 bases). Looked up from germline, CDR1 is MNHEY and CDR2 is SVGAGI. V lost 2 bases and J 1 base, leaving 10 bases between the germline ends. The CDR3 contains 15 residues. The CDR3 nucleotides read TGTGCCAGCAGTTACGGGCAGGGGCGCACAGATACGCAGTATTTT. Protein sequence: CASSYGQGRTDTQYF.

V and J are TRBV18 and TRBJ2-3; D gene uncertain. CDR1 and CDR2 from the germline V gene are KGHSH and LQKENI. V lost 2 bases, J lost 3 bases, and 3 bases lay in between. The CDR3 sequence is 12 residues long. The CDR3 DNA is TGTGCCAGCTCACCAATGACAGATACGCAGTATTTT. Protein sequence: CASSPMTDTQYF.

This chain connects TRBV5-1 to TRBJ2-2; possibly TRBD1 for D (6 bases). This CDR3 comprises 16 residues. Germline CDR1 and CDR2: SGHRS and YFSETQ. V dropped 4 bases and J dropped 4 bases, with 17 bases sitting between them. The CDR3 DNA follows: TGCGCCAGCAGCGGAAAACAGGGCTCAGGCACCGGGGAGCTGTTTTTT. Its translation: CASSGKQGSGTGELFF.

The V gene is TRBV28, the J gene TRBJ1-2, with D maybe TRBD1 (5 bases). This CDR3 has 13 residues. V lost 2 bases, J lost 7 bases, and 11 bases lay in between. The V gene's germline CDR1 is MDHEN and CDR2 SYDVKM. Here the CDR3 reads CASSLLQGSGYTF. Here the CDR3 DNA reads TGTGCCAGCAGTTTACTCCAGGGTTCTGGCTACACCTTC.